This T cell receptor beta chain was found in a study of shared clonotypes between healthy human individuals. On the study more broadly: Three men and a couple of women, aged 18 to 49, were donors. Used for every donor were three CD4 naive, three CD4 memory, two CD8 naive and one CD8 memory plate.

Unmatched junction bases numbered 9, after V lost 0 bases and J lost 6 bases. The germline V gene encodes CDR1 SGHRS and CDR2 YFSETQ. This CDR3 spans 16 amino acids. Splitting of CD4+ cells produced CD45RA+ naive and CD45RA-negative memory subsets. A word on this clone: Its antigen is undetermined.

The study's findings and limits: Investigators expected sequencing depth to affect clonotype sharing among donors.

Clones were read by immunoSEQ multiplex PCR, and TCRdb kept only the in-frame ones, dropping some. The sample lists hundreds of thousands of clones; approximately 97% were seen once. The sequencing input was naive CD4+ T cells sorted from blood. This sample's subset: CD45RA+ positively selected. This receptor was identified in a woman between 25 and 40 years old in good health. The rearrangement uses TRBV5-1 and TRBJ2-3; 8 bases map to TRBD1. This CDR3 reads CASSLGGLTGDDTQYF. The CDR3 nucleotides are TGCGCCAGCAGCTTGGGGGGTTTGACAGGGGACGATACGCAGTATTTT.